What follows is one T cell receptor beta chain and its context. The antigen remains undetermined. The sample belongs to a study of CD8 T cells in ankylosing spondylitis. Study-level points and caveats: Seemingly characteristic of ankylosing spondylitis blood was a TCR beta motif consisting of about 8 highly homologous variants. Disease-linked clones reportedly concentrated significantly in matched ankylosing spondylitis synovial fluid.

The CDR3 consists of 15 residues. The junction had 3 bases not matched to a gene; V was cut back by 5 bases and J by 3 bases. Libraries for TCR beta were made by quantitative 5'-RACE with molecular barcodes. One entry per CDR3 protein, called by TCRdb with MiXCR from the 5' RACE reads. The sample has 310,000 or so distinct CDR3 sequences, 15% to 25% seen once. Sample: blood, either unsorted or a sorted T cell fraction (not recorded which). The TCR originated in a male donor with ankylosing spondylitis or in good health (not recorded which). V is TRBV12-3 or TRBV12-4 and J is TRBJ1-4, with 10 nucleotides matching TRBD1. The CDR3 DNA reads TGTGCCAGCAGTCCCGGGACAGGGGCTAATGAAAAACTGTTTTTT. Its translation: CASSPGTGANEKLFF.